This TCR beta chain was retrieved from a study of T cell responses to AZD1222 COVID-19 vaccine. Whole-study context: Second-dose intervals of approximately 4 or approximately 12 weeks were pooled. The study's findings and limits: Following two doses of AZD1222, Spike-specific TCR breadth and depth rose. The span of vaccine-associated CD4 TCRs extended across spike, with dominance at 160-218 and 743-854.

Libraries were prepared by immunoSEQ multiplex PCR; TCRdb keeps only in-frame clonotypes and omits some of them. The repertoire has fewer than 110,000 clones, roughly nine tenths of them found once; the top ten carry roughly 4.3%. In regard to this clone: Its antigen is not known.

Germline V gene sequence: CDR1 SGHKS, CDR2 YYEKEE (reference sequence). This CDR3 contains 13 residues. The V and J ends lost 0 bases and 7 bases respectively, with 10 bases between them. This receptor was taken from an adult in good health. The rearrangement joins TRBV5-5 to TRBJ1-1, with D perhaps TRBD1 (5 bases). This specimen was peripheral blood, taken on day 0 of AZD1222 vaccination. The CDR3 DNA sequence: TGTGCCAGCAGCTTGGCGGGGGTTAGTGAAGCTTTCTTT. Translated, it gives CASSLAGVSEAFF.